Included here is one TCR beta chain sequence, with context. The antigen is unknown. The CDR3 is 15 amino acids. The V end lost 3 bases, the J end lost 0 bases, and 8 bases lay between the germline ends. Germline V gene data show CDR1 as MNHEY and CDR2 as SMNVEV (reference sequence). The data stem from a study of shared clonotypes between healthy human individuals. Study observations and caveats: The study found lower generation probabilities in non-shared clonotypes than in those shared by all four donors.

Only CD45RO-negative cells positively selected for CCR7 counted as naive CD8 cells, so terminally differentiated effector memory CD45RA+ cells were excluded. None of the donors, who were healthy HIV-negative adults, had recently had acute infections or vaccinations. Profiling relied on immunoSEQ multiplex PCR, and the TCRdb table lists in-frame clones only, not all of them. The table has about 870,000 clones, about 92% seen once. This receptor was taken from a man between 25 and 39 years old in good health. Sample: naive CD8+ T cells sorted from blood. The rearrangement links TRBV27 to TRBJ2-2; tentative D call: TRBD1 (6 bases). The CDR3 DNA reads TGTGCCAGCAGTTTTGGGGGCCCGAACACCGGGGAGCTGTTTTTT. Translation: CASSFGGPNTGELFF.